Sequencing of this T cell receptor beta chain was carried out in a study of Graves' ophthalmopathy and Graves' hyperthyroidism. This CDR3 comprises 13 residues. Germline CDR1 reads LGHDT; CDR2 reads YNNKEL (reference sequence). The V and J ends lost 0 bases and 6 bases respectively, with 6 bases between them. A follow-up of 18 months without ophthalmopathy meant that hyperthyroidism was stable. This clonotype has at least ten counts. Investigators amplified TCR beta CDR3 regions from RNA transcripts. An opening RT-PCR round employed HTBI primers and preceded a second-round multiplex PCR. Via MiXCR, TCRdb re-called the multiplex PCR reads, giving one row per CDR3 protein. The sample lists some 410,000 distinct CDR3 sequences, around a fifth seen once, with roughly 3.2% in the top ten.

Source material: peripheral blood. The V gene is TRBV3-1, the J gene TRBJ1-5; D gene uncertain. This TCR was sampled from a young woman with stable Graves' hyperthyroidism. CDR3 in DNA: TGTGCCAGCAGCCAAGATCTTAGTCAGCCCCAGCATTTT. Translating it yields CASSQDLSQPQHF.